This T cell receptor beta chain was recovered during a study of T cell repertoires in cytomegalovirus infection. TCRdb re-called the reads through MiXCR, storing one row per CDR3 protein. The repertoire holds about half a million distinct CDR3 sequences, 25% to 35% seen once, with roughly a sixth in the top ten. In the case of this clonotype: Its antigen is undetermined.

Trimming cost V 4 bases and J 5 bases; bases outside gene matches: 9. The CDR3 extends over 15 amino acids. Per germline, CDR1 MGHRA and CDR2 YSYEKL. The chain is built from TRBV4-1 and TRBJ2-3; TRBD1 agrees at 7 bases. This specimen was cultured PBMCs, taken from culture after CMV antigen stimulation. The TCR originated in a human donor in good health (CMV status not recorded). Some clones in this sample may be carry-over from other donors' samples. The CDR3 loop reads CASSRRQGSEDTQYF. The CDR3, as DNA: TGCGCCAGCAGCCGTCGACAGGGAAGCGAAGATACGCAGTATTTT.